The entry that follows covers one T cell receptor beta chain sequence. The assay was immunoSEQ multiplex PCR, and TCRdb's table has in-frame clones only and misses some. The sample yields about 59,000 clones, less than 80% seen once. This entry belongs to a study of blood T cell repertoires in COVID-19. The germline CDR1 and CDR2 sequences are MNHNY and SVGAGI (reference sequence). V lost 6 bases and J lost 1, with 20 bases in between. The CDR3 runs 17 residues. The sequencing sample was made of peripheral blood. The clonotype was recovered from a human donor in a cohort sampled during active COVID-19. The gene calls are TRBV6-6 and TRBJ2-3, with D unresolved. The CDR3 region has the DNA TGTGCCAGCAGCCGACGACCCTCCGTGGGCCGCACAGATACGCAGTATTTT. As protein: CASSRRPSVGRTDTQYF.